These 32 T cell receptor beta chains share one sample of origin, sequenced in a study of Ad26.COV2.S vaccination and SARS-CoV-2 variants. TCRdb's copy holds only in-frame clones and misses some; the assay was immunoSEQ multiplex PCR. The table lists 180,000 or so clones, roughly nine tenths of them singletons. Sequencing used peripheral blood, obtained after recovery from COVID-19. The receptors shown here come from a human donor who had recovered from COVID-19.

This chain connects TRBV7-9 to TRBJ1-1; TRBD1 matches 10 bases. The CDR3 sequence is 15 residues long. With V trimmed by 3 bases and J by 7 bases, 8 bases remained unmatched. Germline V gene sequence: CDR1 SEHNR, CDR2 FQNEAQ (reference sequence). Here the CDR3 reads CASSFDPGQGVEAFF. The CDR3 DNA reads TGTGCCAGCAGCTTCGACCCCGGACAGGGGGTTGAAGCTTTCTTT.

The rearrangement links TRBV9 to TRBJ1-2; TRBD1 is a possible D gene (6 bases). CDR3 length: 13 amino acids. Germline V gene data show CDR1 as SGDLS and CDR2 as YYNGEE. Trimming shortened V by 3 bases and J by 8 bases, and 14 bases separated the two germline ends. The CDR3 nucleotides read TGTGCCAGCAGCGCAAACAGGGATGGCGGCTACACCTTC. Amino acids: CASSANRDGGYTF.

DNA of the CDR3: TGTGCCAGCAGCTTAGAAGTTACAAACAATGAGCAGTTCTTC. Translating gives CASSLEVTNNEQFF. The chain carries TRBV11-1 and TRBJ2-1, with D unresolved. Germline assignment: CDR1 SGHAT and CDR2 FQDESV (reference sequence). This CDR3 is built from 14 residues. Trimming left V 1 base short and J 5 bases short, with 9 bases between. Full variable domain (missing parts from reference TRBV11-1 and TRBJ2-1): EAEVAQSPRYKITEKSQAVAFWCDPISGHATLYWYRQILGQGPELLVQFQDESVVDDSQLPKDRFSAERLKGVDSTLKIQPAELGDSAMYLCASSLEVTNNEQFFGPGTRLTVL.

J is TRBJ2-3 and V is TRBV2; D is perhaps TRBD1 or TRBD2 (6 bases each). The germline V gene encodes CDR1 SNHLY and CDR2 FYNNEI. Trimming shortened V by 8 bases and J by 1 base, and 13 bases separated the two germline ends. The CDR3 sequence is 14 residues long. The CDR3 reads CASEGGRGTDTQYF. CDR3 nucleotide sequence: TGTGCCAGCGAAGGGGGGCGCGGCACAGATACGCAGTATTTT.

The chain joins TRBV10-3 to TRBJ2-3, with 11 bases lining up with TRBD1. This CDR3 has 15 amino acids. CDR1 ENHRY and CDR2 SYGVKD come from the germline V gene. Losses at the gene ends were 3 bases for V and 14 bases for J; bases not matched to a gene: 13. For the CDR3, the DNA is TGTGCCATCAGTGATCTTCAAGCCCGGACAGGGGGCTGGTATTTT. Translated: CAISDLQARTGGWYF.

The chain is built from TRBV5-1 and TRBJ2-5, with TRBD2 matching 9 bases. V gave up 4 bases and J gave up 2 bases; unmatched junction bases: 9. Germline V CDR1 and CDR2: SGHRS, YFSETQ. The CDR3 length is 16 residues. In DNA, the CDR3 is TGCGCCAGCAGCCCTCGGGGTAGCGGGAGTCAAGAGACCCAGTACTTC. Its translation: CASSPRGSGSQETQYF.

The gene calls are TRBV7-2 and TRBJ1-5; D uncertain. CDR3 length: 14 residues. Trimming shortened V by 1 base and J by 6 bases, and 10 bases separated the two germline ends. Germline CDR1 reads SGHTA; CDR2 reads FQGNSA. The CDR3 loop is CASSLVAVGQPQHF. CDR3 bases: TGTGCCAGCAGCTTAGTGGCAGTGGGTCAGCCCCAGCATTTT.

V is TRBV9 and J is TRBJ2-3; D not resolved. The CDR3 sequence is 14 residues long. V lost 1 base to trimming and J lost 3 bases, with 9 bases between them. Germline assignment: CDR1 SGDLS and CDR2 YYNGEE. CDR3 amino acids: CASSVTPGTDTQYF. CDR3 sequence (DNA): TGTGCCAGCAGCGTAACTCCCGGAACAGATACGCAGTATTTT.

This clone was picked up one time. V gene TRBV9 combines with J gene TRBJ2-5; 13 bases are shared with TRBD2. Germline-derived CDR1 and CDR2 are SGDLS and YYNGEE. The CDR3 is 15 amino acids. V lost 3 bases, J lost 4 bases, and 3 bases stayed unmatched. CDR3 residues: CASSGGLAGLETQYF. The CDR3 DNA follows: TGTGCCAGCAGCGGGGGACTAGCGGGATTAGAGACCCAGTACTTC.

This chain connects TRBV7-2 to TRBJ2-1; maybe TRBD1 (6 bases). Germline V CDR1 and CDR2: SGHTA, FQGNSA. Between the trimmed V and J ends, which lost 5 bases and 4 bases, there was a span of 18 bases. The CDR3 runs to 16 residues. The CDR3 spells CASSPPRGWGYNEQFF. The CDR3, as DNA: TGTGCCAGCAGCCCCCCTAGGGGGTGGGGTTACAATGAGCAGTTCTTC.

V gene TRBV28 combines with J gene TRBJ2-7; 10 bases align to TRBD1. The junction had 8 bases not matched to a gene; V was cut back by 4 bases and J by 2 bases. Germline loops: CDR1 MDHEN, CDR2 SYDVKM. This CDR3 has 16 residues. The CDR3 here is CASSSPGQGGTYEQYF. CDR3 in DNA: TGTGCCAGCAGTTCCCCCGGACAGGGGGGTACCTACGAGCAGTACTTC.

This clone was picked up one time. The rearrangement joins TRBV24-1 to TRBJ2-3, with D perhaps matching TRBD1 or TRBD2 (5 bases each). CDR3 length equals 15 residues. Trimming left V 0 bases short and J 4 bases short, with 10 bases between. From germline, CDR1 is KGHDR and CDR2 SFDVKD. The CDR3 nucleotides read TGTGCCACCAGTGATTTGGAGGGGATGGCAGATACGCAGTATTTT. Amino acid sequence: CATSDLEGMADTQYF.

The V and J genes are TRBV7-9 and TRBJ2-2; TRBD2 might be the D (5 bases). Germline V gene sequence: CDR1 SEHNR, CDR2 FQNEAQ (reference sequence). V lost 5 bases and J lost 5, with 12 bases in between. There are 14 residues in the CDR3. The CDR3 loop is CASSPGIWTGELFF. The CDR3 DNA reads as TGTGCCAGCAGCCCCGGGATATGGACCGGGGAGCTGTTTTTT. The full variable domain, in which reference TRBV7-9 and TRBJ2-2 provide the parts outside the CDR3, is DTGVSQNPRHKITKRGQNVTFRCDPISEHNRLYWYRQTLGQGPEFLTYFQNEAQLEKSRLLSDRFSAERPKGSFSTLEIQRTEQGDSAMYLCASSPGIWTGELFFGEGSRLTVL.

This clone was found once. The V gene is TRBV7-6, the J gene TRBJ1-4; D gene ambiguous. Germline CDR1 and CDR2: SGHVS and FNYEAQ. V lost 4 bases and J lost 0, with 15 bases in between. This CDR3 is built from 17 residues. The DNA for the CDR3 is TGTGCCAGCAGCTCCCGGTATGGACCTTCAACTAATGAAAAACTGTTTTTT. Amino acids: CASSSRYGPSTNEKLFF. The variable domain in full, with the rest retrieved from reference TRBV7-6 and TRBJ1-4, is GAGVSQSPRYKVTKRGQDVALRCDPISGHVSLYWYRQALGQGPEFLTYFNYEAQQDKSGLPNDRFSAERPEGSISTLTIQRTEQRDSAMYRCASSSRYGPSTNEKLFFGSGTQLSVL.

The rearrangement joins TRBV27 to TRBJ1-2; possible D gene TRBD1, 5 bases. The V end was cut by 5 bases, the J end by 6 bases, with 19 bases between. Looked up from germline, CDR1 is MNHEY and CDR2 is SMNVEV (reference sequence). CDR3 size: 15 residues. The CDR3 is CASSTRSRVLNGYTF. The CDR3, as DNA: TGTGCCAGCAGTACTAGATCCAGGGTACTTAATGGCTACACCTTC.

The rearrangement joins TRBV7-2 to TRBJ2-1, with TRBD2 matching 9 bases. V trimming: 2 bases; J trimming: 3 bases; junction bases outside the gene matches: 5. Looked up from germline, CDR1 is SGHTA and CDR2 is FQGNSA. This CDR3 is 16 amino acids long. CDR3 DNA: TGTGCCAGCAGCTTAAGGCGGGGGGGATTCTACAATGAGCAGTTCTTC. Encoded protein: CASSLRRGGFYNEQFF.

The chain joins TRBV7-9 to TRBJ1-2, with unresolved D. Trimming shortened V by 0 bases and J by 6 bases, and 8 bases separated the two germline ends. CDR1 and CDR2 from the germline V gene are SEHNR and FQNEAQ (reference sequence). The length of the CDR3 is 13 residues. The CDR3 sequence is CASSLAGHHGYTF. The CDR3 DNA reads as TGTGCCAGCAGCTTAGCAGGGCATCATGGCTACACCTTC.

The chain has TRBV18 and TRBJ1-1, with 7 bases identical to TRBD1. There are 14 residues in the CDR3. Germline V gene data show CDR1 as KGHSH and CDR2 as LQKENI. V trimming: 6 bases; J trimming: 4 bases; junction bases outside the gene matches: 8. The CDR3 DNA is TGTGCCAGCTCTCTCGACAGGGCGGTCACTGAAGCTTTCTTT. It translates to CASSLDRAVTEAFF.

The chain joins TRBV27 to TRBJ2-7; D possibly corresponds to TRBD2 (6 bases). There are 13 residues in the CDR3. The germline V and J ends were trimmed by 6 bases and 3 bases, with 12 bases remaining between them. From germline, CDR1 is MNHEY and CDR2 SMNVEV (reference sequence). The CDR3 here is CASRRGLYYEQYF. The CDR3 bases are TGTGCCAGCAGGCGGGGACTGTACTACGAGCAGTACTTC.

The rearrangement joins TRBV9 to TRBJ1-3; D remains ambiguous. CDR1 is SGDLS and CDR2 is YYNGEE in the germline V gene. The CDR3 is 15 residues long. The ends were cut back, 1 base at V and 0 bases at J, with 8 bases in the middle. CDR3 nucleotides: TGTGCCAGCAGCGTAATGTGGTTCTCTGGAAACACCATATATTTT. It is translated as CASSVMWFSGNTIYF.

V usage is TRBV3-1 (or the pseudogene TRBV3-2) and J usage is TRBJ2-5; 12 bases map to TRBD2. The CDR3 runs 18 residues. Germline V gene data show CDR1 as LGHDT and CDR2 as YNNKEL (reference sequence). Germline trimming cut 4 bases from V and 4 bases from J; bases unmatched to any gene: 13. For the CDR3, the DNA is TGTGCCAGCAGCCTTCAGGACCCACTAGCGGGAGGACGAGAGACCCAGTACTTC. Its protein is CASSLQDPLAGGRETQYF.

CDR3 in amino acids: CSASSGIGGTTQYF. DNA of the CDR3: TGCAGTGCTAGTAGCGGGATCGGGGGGACTACGCAGTATTTT. The V call is TRBV20-1, the J call TRBJ2-3; 8 bases match TRBD2. The J segment lost 8 bases and the V segment lost 3 bases, leaving 10 bases of the junction unmatched. CDR1 and CDR2 (germline): DFQATT, SNEGSKA (reference sequence). The CDR3 loop spans 14 amino acids.

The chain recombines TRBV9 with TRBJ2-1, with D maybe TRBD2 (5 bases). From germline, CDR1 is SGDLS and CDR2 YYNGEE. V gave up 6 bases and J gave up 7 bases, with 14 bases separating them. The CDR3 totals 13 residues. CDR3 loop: CASNQAEGNEQFF. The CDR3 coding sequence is TGTGCCAGCAACCAAGCGGAAGGGAATGAGCAGTTCTTC.

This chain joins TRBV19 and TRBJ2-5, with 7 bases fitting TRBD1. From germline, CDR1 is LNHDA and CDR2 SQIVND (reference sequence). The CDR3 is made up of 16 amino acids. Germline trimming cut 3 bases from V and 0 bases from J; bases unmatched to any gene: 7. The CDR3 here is CASSIATGKYQETQYF. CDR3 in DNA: TGTGCCAGTAGTATCGCGACAGGGAAGTACCAAGAGACCCAGTACTTC.

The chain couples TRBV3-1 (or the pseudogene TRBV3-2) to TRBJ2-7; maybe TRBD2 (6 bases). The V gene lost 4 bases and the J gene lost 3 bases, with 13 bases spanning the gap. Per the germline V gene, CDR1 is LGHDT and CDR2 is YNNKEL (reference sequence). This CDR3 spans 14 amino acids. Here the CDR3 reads CASSPGGTGYEQYF. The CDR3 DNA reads TGTGCCAGCAGCCCCGGCGGGACTGGCTACGAGCAGTACTTC.

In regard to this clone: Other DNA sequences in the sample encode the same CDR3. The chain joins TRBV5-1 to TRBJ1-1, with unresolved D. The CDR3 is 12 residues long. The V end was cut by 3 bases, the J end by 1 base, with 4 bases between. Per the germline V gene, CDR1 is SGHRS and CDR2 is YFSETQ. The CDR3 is CASSYGNTEAFF. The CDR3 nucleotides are TGCGCCAGCAGCTACGGGAACACTGAAGCTTTCTTT.

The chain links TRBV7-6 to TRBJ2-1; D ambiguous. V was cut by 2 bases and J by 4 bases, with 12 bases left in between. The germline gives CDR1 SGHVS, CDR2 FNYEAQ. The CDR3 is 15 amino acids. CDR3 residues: CASSLIDAAYNEQFF. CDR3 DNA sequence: TGTGCCAGCAGCTTAATAGATGCGGCGTACAATGAGCAGTTCTTC.

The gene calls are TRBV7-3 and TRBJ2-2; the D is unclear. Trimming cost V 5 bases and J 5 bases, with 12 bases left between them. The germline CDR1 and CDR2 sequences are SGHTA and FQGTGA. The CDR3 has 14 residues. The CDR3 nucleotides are TGTGCCAGCAGCCCCGAGGCGAGGACCGGGGAGCTGTTTTTT. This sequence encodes CASSPEARTGELFF. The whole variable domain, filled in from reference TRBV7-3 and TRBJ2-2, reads GAGVSQTPSNKVTEKGKYVELRCDPISGHTALYWYRQSLGQGPEFLIYFQGTGAADDSGLPNDRFFAVRPEGSVSTLKIQRTERGDSAVYLCASSPEARTGELFFGEGSRLTVL.

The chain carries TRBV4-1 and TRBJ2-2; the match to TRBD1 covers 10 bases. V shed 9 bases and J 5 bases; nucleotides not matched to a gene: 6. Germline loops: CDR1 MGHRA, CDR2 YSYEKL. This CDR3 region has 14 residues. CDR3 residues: CASEDRGLTGELFF. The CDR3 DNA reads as TGCGCCAGTGAGGACAGGGGGTTAACCGGGGAGCTGTTTTTT.

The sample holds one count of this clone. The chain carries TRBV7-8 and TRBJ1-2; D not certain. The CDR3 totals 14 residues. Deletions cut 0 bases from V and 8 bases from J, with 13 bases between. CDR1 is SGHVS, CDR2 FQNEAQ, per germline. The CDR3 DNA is TGTGCCAGCAGCTTAGCTCCCCCAGACGGAGGCTACACCTTC. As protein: CASSLAPPDGGYTF.

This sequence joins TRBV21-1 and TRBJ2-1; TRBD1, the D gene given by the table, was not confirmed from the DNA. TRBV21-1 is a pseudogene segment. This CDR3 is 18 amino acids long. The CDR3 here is CASSKAMPRDRAYNEQFF. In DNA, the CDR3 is TGTGCCAGCAGCAAAGCTATGCCCCGGGACAGGGCCTACAATGAGCAGTTCTTC.

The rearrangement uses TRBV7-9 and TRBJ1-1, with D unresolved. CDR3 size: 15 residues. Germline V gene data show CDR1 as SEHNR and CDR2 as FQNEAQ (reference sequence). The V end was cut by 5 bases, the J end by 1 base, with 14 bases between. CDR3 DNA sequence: TGTGCCAGCAGCCCCATTCGGCAGTGGAACACTGAAGCTTTCTTT. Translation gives CASSPIRQWNTEAFF.